These 15 T cell receptor beta chains came from one sample sequenced in a study of T cells in Graves' hyperthyroidism and ophthalmopathy. TCR beta CDR3 region amplification was performed from RNA transcripts. A first-round RT-PCR of the TCR CDR3 used the HTBI primer set. Each CDR3 protein is one row after TCRdb ran MiXCR on the multiplex PCR reads. The data hold some 440,000 distinct CDR3 sequences, with less than 20% observed a single time. Source material: blood. These TCRs come from a woman in her late teens or twenties with Graves' hyperthyroidism.

This clonotype was counted many times. The genes are TRBV6-1 and TRBJ1-3; D is ambiguous. The CDR3 totals 15 residues. From germline, CDR1 is MNHNS and CDR2 SASEGT. With 5 bases removed from V and 0 bases from J, the gap between germline ends came to 11 bases. The CDR3 is CASSYDGSSGNTIYF. The CDR3 DNA follows: TGTGCCAGCAGTTATGACGGGAGCTCTGGAAACACCATATATTTT.

This chain links TRBV5-6 with TRBJ2-7, with 7 bases matching TRBD2. The CDR3 is 15 amino acids. J was trimmed by 2 bases and V by 2 bases; bases with no gene match: 7. The V gene's germline CDR1 is SGHDT and CDR2 YYEEEE. The CDR3 is CASSFSPGTTYEQYF. The CDR3 nucleotides read TGTGCCAGCAGCTTCTCCCCTGGGACTACCTACGAGCAGTACTTC.

This clonotype was detected many times. The rearrangement joins TRBV20-1 to TRBJ2-7; 9 nucleotides align to TRBD2. In germline, CDR1 is DFQATT, CDR2 SNEGSKA (reference sequence). There are 16 residues in the CDR3. V was clipped by 0 bases and J by 4 bases; unmatched bases: 10. The CDR3 loop reads CSARDPRTSALYEQYF. DNA of the CDR3: TGCAGTGCTAGAGATCCCCGGACTAGCGCACTATACGAGCAGTACTTC.

In the case of this clonotype: This could be a read error, since a much larger clone is one nucleotide away. This chain uses TRBV3-1 with TRBJ2-1; 9 bases are shared with TRBD2. Germline-derived CDR1 and CDR2 are LGHDT and YNNKEL (reference sequence). The CDR3 spans 15 residues. CDR3 in DNA: TGTGCCAGCAGCCAAGGTAGCGGGAGTGCCAATGAGCAGTCCTTC. As protein: CASSQGSGSANEQSF.

This rearrangement joins TRBV19 to TRBJ2-7; no clear D gene. The germline V gene encodes CDR1 LNHDA and CDR2 SQIVND (reference sequence). The CDR3 length is 14 residues. V lost 8 bases and J lost 1, with 15 bases in between. CDR3 in amino acids: CASSIGALSYEQYF. The CDR3 DNA sequence: TGTGCCAGTTCTATTGGAGCCTTATCCTACGAGCAGTACTTC.

This clonotype has at least ten counts. CDR3 protein: CASSRTGGITDTQYF. In DNA, the CDR3 is TGTGCCAGCAGTCGGACAGGGGGTATCACAGATACGCAGTATTTT. This sequence joins TRBV12-3 or TRBV12-4 and TRBJ2-3, with 10 bases matching TRBD1. CDR3 length: 15 amino acids. Trimming took 5 bases from V and 2 from J; bases not matched to a gene: 4.

In this sample, this clonotype turned up many times. The chain is built from TRBV7-3 and TRBJ2-5, with D perhaps matching TRBD1 (6 bases). The CDR3 has 14 amino acids. Trimming took 4 bases from V and 7 from J, leaving 16 bases between them. The V gene's germline CDR1 is SGHTA and CDR2 FQGTGA. The CDR3 coding sequence is TGTGCCAGCAGCTCGGGACACGGAGTGAGGACCCAGTACTTC. Its translation: CASSSGHGVRTQYF.

This clonotype was counted ten times or more. The chain uses TRBV5-6 and TRBJ2-3, with D unclear. This CDR3 has 16 residues. V lost 1 base, J lost 0 bases, and 12 bases lay in between. Looked up from germline, CDR1 is SGHDT and CDR2 is YYEEEE. CDR3 nucleotide sequence: TGTGCCAGCAGCTTGTTAGGTTTCATCAGCACAGATACGCAGTATTTT. Protein: CASSLLGFISTDTQYF.

Notes on this clonotype: The junction differs from germline at one of its ends, possibly a read error. This sequence joins TRBV6-1 and TRBJ1-2; no clear D. Germline V lookup: CDR1 MNHNS, CDR2 SASEGT. This CDR3 has 13 residues. The CDR3 coding sequence is TGTGCCGGCAGGTCCCTCGGGCTCGACGGCTACACCTTC. Its protein is CAGRSLGLDGYTF.

This sequence joins TRBV6-1 and TRBJ2-1, with 12 bases lining up with TRBD2. Germline lookup yields CDR1 MNHNS and CDR2 SASEGT. The V segment lost 6 bases and the J segment 10 bases; nucleotides outside the gene matches: 19. This CDR3 has 18 residues. The CDR3, as DNA: TGTGCCAGCAGCCGACCCCTTCAGACTAGCGGGGGCCGGAACGAGCAGTTCTTC. Translation: CASSRPLQTSGGRNEQFF.

This clonotype was detected many times. J is TRBJ1-6 and V is TRBV10-3; no reliable D call. In germline, CDR1 is ENHRY, CDR2 SYGVKD. Trimming cost V 2 bases and J 6 bases, with 11 bases left between them. The CDR3 extends over 15 amino acids. The CDR3 protein is CAISEKGIGNSPLHF. CDR3 nucleotides: TGTGCCATCAGTGAGAAGGGTATCGGTAATTCACCCCTCCACTTT.

This clonotype was found a few times. The CDR3, as DNA: TGTGCCAGCAGCGTAAAAAGCCGGAGCTCCTACAATGAGCAGTTCTTC. Amino acid sequence: CASSVKSRSSYNEQFF. The chain employs TRBV9 and TRBJ2-1; D remains ambiguous. CDR1 SGDLS and CDR2 YYNGEE come from the germline V gene. CDR3 size: 16 residues. Trimming shortened V by 1 base and J by 0 bases, and 11 bases separated the two germline ends.

This clonotype was observed many times. This sequence joins TRBV14 and TRBJ1-1; D is unclear. Trimming pared 4 bases from V and 0 bases from J, leaving 9 bases between. The CDR3 is 14 amino acids. CDR1 is SGHDN and CDR2 is FVKESK in the germline V gene. The CDR3 loop reads CASSPLGLNTEAFF. In DNA, the CDR3 is TGTGCCAGCAGCCCGCTCGGGTTGAACACTGAAGCTTTCTTT.

Ten or more counts support this clonotype. J is TRBJ2-1 and V is TRBV11-2, with 12 bases matching TRBD2. The CDR3 length is 17 residues. The V segment lost 4 bases and the J segment 2 bases; nucleotides outside the gene matches: 6. Germline V gives CDR1 SGHAT, CDR2 FQNNGV. Here the CDR3 reads CASSYTGLAGTYNEQFF. The CDR3 DNA sequence: TGTGCCAGCAGCTATACCGGACTAGCGGGAACCTACAATGAGCAGTTCTTC.

This chain joins TRBV4-1 and TRBJ1-2; 7 bases fit TRBD1. J gave up 5 bases and V 6 bases, and 6 bases lay outside the gene matches. CDR1 is MGHRA, CDR2 YSYEKL, per germline. The CDR3 runs 13 residues. CDR3 nucleotide sequence: TGCGCCAGCAGTCCCCGACAGGGTTATGGCTACACCTTC. Encoded protein: CASSPRQGYGYTF.